These 21 T cell receptor beta chains share one sample of origin, sequenced in a study of immune reconstitution after stem cell transplant in scleroderma. TCRdb analysed the RT-PCR reads with MiXCR anew, one entry per CDR3 protein. The sample contains more than 4,500 distinct CDR3 sequences, 8.5% of which appear only once. The specimen was obtained before or after autologous hematopoietic stem cell transplantation (not recorded which). These TCRs come from a male donor with systemic sclerosis.

V usage is TRBV7-8 and J usage is TRBJ2-3; possible D gene TRBD2, 7 bases. Between the trimmed V and J ends, which lost 3 bases and 1 base, there was a span of 11 bases. Looked up from germline, CDR1 is SGHVS and CDR2 is FQNEAQ. CDR3 size: 15 residues. The CDR3 DNA sequence: TGTGCCAGCAGCTTCGGGGGGCCTGGCACAGATACGCAGTATTTT. Its translation: CASSFGGPGTDTQYF.

In this sample, this clonotype turned up a few times. The rearrangement uses TRBV20-1 and TRBJ2-1, with 15 bases that match TRBD2. After removal of 3 bases from V and 7 bases from J, the junction contained 4 bases not matched to a gene. The CDR3 loop spans 15 amino acids. The germline gives CDR1 DFQATT, CDR2 SNEGSKA (reference sequence). CDR3 nucleotides: TGCAGTGCTAGGGGACTAGCGGGAGGTTCAAATGAGCAGTTCTTC. Translated, it gives CSARGLAGGSNEQFF.

V and J are TRBV5-1 and TRBJ2-7, with 13 bases identical to TRBD2. This CDR3 is 16 amino acids long. The V gene end was trimmed by 4 bases and the J gene end by 2 bases; junction bases not matched to a gene: 6. Per the germline V gene, CDR1 is SGHRS and CDR2 is YFSETQ. Written as DNA, the CDR3 is TGCGCCAGCAGCCTATGGACTAGCGGGGGACCCTACGAGCAGTACTTC. Its protein is CASSLWTSGGPYEQYF.

This sequence joins TRBV29-1 and TRBJ1-1; tentative D call: TRBD1 (5 bases). The CDR3 extends over 13 amino acids. V gave up 4 bases and J gave up 0 bases, with 9 bases separating them. Germline V gene lookup returns CDR1 SQVTM and CDR2 ANQGSEA. DNA for the CDR3: TGCAGCGTTGTGACAGACTTGAACACTGAAGCTTTCTTT. Protein sequence: CSVVTDLNTEAFF.

This clonotype is large (0.1 to 1%) within its sample. The chain employs TRBV6-5 and TRBJ2-5; 8 nucleotides agree with TRBD1. The germline V gene has CDR1 MNHEY and CDR2 SVGAGI. CDR3 length: 14 amino acids. Trimming removed 0 bases from V and 5 bases from J; junction bases left unmatched: 2. CDR3 DNA: TGTGCCAGCAGTTACTCGTGGACAGGGGAGACCCAGTACTTC. Its translation: CASSYSWTGETQYF.

This clonotype rates as medium-sized. V is TRBV9 and J is TRBJ2-7; perhaps TRBD2 as D (6 bases). The germline gives CDR1 SGDLS, CDR2 YYNGEE. The CDR3 is 14 residues long. Trimming pared 4 bases from V and 2 bases from J, leaving 13 bases between. The CDR3 region is CASSPGDSPYEQYF. The CDR3 DNA follows: TGTGCCAGCAGCCCGGGAGACTCCCCCTACGAGCAGTACTTC.

This clonotype was observed a few times. The chain carries TRBV5-1 and TRBJ2-1; 9 bases are a match to TRBD2. The CDR3 consists of 14 residues. Germline-derived CDR1 and CDR2 are SGHRS and YFSETQ. V dropped 2 bases and J dropped 7; count of bases not matched to a gene: 4. The DNA of the CDR3 is TGCGCCAGCAGCTTAGCGGGAGGAAGGAATGAGCAGTTCTTC. Residues: CASSLAGGRNEQFF.

CDR3 residues: CSARARTGGLYEQYF. The CDR3 coding sequence is TGCAGTGCTAGAGCCCGGACAGGGGGCCTCTACGAGCAGTACTTC. The gene calls are TRBV20-1 and TRBJ2-7; the match to TRBD1 covers 11 bases. CDR3 length equals 15 residues. Germline V gives CDR1 DFQATT, CDR2 SNEGSKA (reference sequence). V lost 1 base to trimming and J lost 3 bases; unmatched junction nucleotides: 5.

The chain links TRBV3-1 to TRBJ1-5, with TRBD1 as a possible D gene (6 bases). The CDR3 covers 15 residues. Germline CDR1 LGHDT, CDR2 YNNKEL (reference sequence). V was clipped by 0 bases and J by 7 bases, with 13 bases between them. The CDR3, as DNA: TGTGCCAGCAGCCAAGATACAGGGACGTGGCAGCCCCAGCATTTT. Translation gives CASSQDTGTWQPQHF.

This clonotype is deemed medium-sized. V usage is TRBV10-3 and J usage is TRBJ1-2, with a tentative D call TRBD1 (6 bases). The CDR3 covers 13 residues. Germline V gene sequence: CDR1 ENHRY, CDR2 SYGVKD. Trimming took off 8 bases at V and 3 bases at J, with 13 bases between the two ends. CDR3 residues: CAIGEGGDYGYTF. CDR3 in DNA: TGTGCCATCGGCGAGGGGGGTGACTATGGCTACACCTTC.

By share of the sample, this clonotype is large. This sequence joins TRBV6-2 or TRBV6-3 and TRBJ1-2; 8 bases fit TRBD1. Germline values: CDR1 MNHEY, CDR2 SVGEGT. V lost 6 bases and J lost 4; bases outside the gene matches: 4. CDR3 size: 13 residues. This CDR3 reads CASSRQGTYGYTF. The CDR3 region has the DNA TGTGCCAGCAGCCGACAGGGGACCTATGGCTACACCTTC.

This clonotype appeared a few times. This sequence joins TRBV7-3 and TRBJ1-2, with 12 bases fitting TRBD1. J gave up 7 bases and V 4 bases, and 10 bases lay outside the gene matches. CDR3 length: 16 residues. Germline values: CDR1 SGHTA, CDR2 FQGTGA. The CDR3 coding sequence is TGTGCCAGCAGCTCAGGGACAGGGGGCTCAATTGCTGGCTACACCTTC. It translates to CASSSGTGGSIAGYTF.

This clonotype is labeled large (0.1 to 1%). The J gene is TRBJ2-7, the V gene TRBV7-8, with a weak D call TRBD2 (5 bases). CDR3 length equals 15 residues. Trimming stripped 4 bases from V and 3 bases from J, with 16 bases between. CDR1 is SGHVS and CDR2 is FQNEAQ in the germline V gene. The CDR3 reads CASSSPSQVYYEQYF. The CDR3 bases are TGTGCCAGCAGCTCGCCTAGCCAGGTCTACTACGAGCAGTACTTC.

The table lists this clonotype with a few counts. The rearrangement uses TRBV12-3 or TRBV12-4 and TRBJ2-7; D is unresolved. V lost 3 bases and J 2 bases, leaving 8 bases between the germline ends. This CDR3 spans 13 amino acids. CDR3 bases: TGTGCCAGCAGTTTGGGCCCGACCTACGAGCAGTACTTC. It codes for CASSLGPTYEQYF.

Judged by abundance, this clonotype is medium-sized (0.01 to 0.1%). The rearrangement links TRBV15 to TRBJ1-6, with TRBD1 matching over 10 bases. The germline gives CDR1 LNHNV, CDR2 YYDKDF (reference sequence). V shed 1 base and J 14 bases; nucleotides not matched to a gene: 5. The CDR3 covers 14 residues. In DNA form, the CDR3 reads TGTGCCACCAGCAGAGTCCGGACAGGGGGAGCCCTCCACTTT. Translation gives CATSRVRTGGALHF.

The V gene is TRBV6-2 or TRBV6-3, the J gene TRBJ2-2, with unresolved D. Germline CDR1 MNHEY, CDR2 SVGEGT. V was pared by 0 bases and J by 9 bases, with 11 bases between. The CDR3 runs 14 residues. CDR3 DNA: TGTGCCAGCAGTTACTCTGGACGGCTCCGGGAGCTGTTTTTT. It encodes CASSYSGRLRELFF.

This chain connects TRBV5-1 to TRBJ2-7; possible D gene TRBD2, 6 bases. Germline CDR1 is SGHRS and CDR2 is YFSETQ. The CDR3 covers 14 residues. The V end lost 1 base, the J end lost 5 bases, and 13 bases lay between the germline ends. Written as DNA, the CDR3 is TGCGCCAGCAGCTTGTCTGCTTCGGGGGACGAGCAGTACTTC. Amino acids: CASSLSASGDEQYF.

The V and J genes are TRBV5-1 and TRBJ2-7; 11 nucleotides line up with TRBD1. CDR3 length equals 17 residues. In germline, CDR1 is SGHRS, CDR2 YFSETQ. With V trimmed by 0 bases and J by 2 bases, 7 bases remained unmatched. CDR3 protein: CASSLGLQGQGAYEQYF. CDR3 coding DNA: TGCGCCAGCAGCTTGGGGCTTCAGGGACAGGGGGCCTACGAGCAGTACTTC.

The V and J genes are TRBV5-1 and TRBJ2-7; the match to TRBD2 covers 11 bases. The CDR3 runs 17 residues. The germline V gene has CDR1 SGHRS and CDR2 YFSETQ. V lost 0 bases to trimming and J lost 0 bases; unmatched junction nucleotides: 5. CDR3 residues: CASSLEGLAASSYEQYF. DNA for the CDR3: TGCGCCAGCAGCTTGGAGGGACTAGCGGCAAGCTCCTACGAGCAGTACTTC.

The chain employs TRBV7-7 and TRBJ2-3, with unresolved D. Trimming took off 5 bases at V and 5 bases at J, with 11 bases between the two ends. The CDR3 is 13 amino acids. Germline-derived CDR1 and CDR2 are SSHAT and FNYEAQ (reference sequence). The CDR3 DNA reads as TGTGCCAGCAGCCCGGCGCCCAGAGATACGCAGTATTTT. It yields the protein CASSPAPRDTQYF.

This chain uses TRBV5-1 with TRBJ2-7; the match to TRBD1 covers 7 bases. Per the germline V gene, CDR1 is SGHRS and CDR2 is YFSETQ. Germline trimming cut 3 bases from V and 3 bases from J; bases unmatched to any gene: 12. The CDR3 is 16 amino acids. For the CDR3, the DNA is TGCGCCAGCAGCTGGGAACCGGGACAGTTTGACTACGAGCAGTACTTC. This codes for CASSWEPGQFDYEQYF.